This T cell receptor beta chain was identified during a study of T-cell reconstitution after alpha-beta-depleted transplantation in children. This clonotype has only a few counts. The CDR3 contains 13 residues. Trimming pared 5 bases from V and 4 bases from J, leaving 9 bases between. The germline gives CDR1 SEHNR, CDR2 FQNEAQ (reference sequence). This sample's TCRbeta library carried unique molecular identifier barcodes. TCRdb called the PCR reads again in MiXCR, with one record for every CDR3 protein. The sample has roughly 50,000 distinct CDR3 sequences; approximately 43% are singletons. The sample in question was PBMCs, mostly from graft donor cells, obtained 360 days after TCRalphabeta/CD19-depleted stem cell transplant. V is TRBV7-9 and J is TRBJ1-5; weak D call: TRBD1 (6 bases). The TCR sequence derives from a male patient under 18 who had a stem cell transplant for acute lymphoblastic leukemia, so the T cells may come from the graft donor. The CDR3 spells CASSDRLNQPQHF. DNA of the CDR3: TGTGCCAGCAGCGACAGGCTTAATCAGCCCCAGCATTTT.